Listed below are T cell receptor beta chains from one sample, sequenced in a study of CD8 T cells in Susac syndrome. TCRdb re-derived calls from the immunoSEQ multiplex PCR reads in MiXCR, one entry per CDR3 protein. The sample shows about 140,000 distinct CDR3 sequences, approximately 95% of them seen only once. Sequenced: CD4+ T cells from PBMCs. The origin of the receptors is a human donor with Susac syndrome. Both conserved end residues are part of each CDR3. A D gene is named only where the DNA matches it firmly. Clone size is stated in some rows and not others, as once, few, many or a class when expanded.

V	J	size	D	DNA	CDR3
TRBV16	TRBJ1-2	.	.	TGTGCCAGCAGCCAAGGGCTAGGCAGCTATGGCTACACCTTC	CASSQGLGSYGYTF
TRBV20-1	TRBJ2-7	once	.	TGCAGTGCGACGGCGGGACGGAGCTACGAGCAGTACTTC	CSATAGRSYEQYF
TRBV29-1	TRBJ1-2	.	TRBD1	TGCAGCGTGGAGAGGACAGGGCGTTATTATGGCTACACCTTC	CSVERTGRYYGYTF
TRBV20-1	TRBJ2-1	.	TRBD2	TGCAGTGCTAGGCGGGAGCCGTTTAATGAGCAGTTCTTC	CSARREPFNEQFF
TRBV7-8	TRBJ2-5	.	TRBD1	TGTGCCAGCAGCACAGACAGGGAAGAGACCCAGTACTTC	CASSTDREETQYF
TRBV4-1	TRBJ1-2	.	.	TGCGCCAGCAGCCCAGGTTTGGGCTATGGCTACACCTTC	CASSPGLGYGYTF
TRBV20-1	TRBJ2-5	.	.	TGCAGTGCCCTTCCCCGGGCGTTAACCCAGTACTTC	CSALPRALTQYF
TRBV5-1	TRBJ2-5	.	TRBD1	TGCGCCAGCAGCTCCGGACAGGAGGAGACCCAGTACTTC	CASSSGQEETQYF
TRBV9	TRBJ1-1	.	.	TGTGCCAGCAGCCCCCGACAGGATTACACTGAAGCTTTCTTT	CASSPRQDYTEAFF
TRBV7-2	TRBJ2-5	.	.	TGTGCCAGCAGCCCACGTCTAGGGACCCAGTACTTC	CASSPRLGTQYF
TRBV7-9	TRBJ2-3	.	.	TGTGCCAGCAGCTTTCCGGGCACGGGATCGGATACGCAGTATTTT	CASSFPGTGSDTQYF
TRBV5-1	TRBJ1-1	.	.	TGCGCCAGCAGCTTCGAGACAGGCAGGAACACTGAAGCTTTCTTT	CASSFETGRNTEAFF
TRBV19	TRBJ2-7	.	.	TGTGCCAGTAGTAAGGGACACTACTACGAGCAGTACTTC	CASSKGHYYEQYF
TRBV7-2	TRBJ2-3	.	TRBD2	TGTGCCAGCAGCTCTCGACTAGCGGGACTCACAGATACGCAGTATTTT	CASSSRLAGLTDTQYF
TRBV21-1	TRBJ2-3	.	.	TGTGCCAGCAGCAAAGCCTCCGGGCGGGGCCAGGATACGCAGTATTTT	CASSKASGRGQDTQYF
TRBV6-2/TRBV6-3	TRBJ1-1	.	.	TGTGCCAGCAGCCCAGATGGAGTGAACACTGAAGCTTTCTTT	CASSPDGVNTEAFF
TRBV12-3/TRBV12-4	TRBJ1-2	once	.	TGTGCCAGCAGTCTGGACACTTATGGCTACACCTTC	CASSLDTYGYTF
TRBV29-1	TRBJ1-2	.	.	TGCAGCGTTGAAGACGCCGGAGGCTACACCTTC	CSVEDAGGYTF
TRBV3-1	TRBJ2-1	.	TRBD2	TGTGCCAGCAGCCAAGTGTTAAGACTAGCGGGAGGTGGGTACAATGAGCAGTTCTTC	CASSQVLRLAGGGYNEQFF
TRBV5-1	TRBJ2-7	.	TRBD2	TGCGCCAGCAGCTTCTCAGCGGGAGGGACCTACGAGCAGTACTTC	CASSFSAGGTYEQYF
TRBV7-2	TRBJ2-5	.	.	TGTGCCAGCAGCCAGGGGATTCAAGAGACCCAGTACTTC	CASSQGIQETQYF
TRBV18	TRBJ1-6	.	.	TGTGCCAGCTCACTTCCTGATTCACCCCTCCACTTT	CASSLPDSPLHF
TRBV7-8	TRBJ1-1	.	.	TGTGCCAGCAGTTCACAGGGAGGGTACACTGAAGCTTTCTTT	CASSSQGGYTEAFF
TRBV6-5	TRBJ2-7	.	.	TGTGCCAGCAGTTACGGTAGGGGACTGCCGCCCTACGAGCAGTACTTC	CASSYGRGLPPYEQYF
TRBV6-5	TRBJ1-2	.	.	TGTGCCAGCAGTTCGTCAGGGGTGGACTATGGCTACACCTTC	CASSSSGVDYGYTF